The 21 T cell receptor beta chains below all came from one sample that was sequenced in a study of T cells after somatic rescue of genetic block. Only in-frame clones appear in the TCRdb table, and some are missing; sequencing was by immunoSEQ multiplex PCR. The sample has 110,000 or so clones; 75% to 95% are singletons. The sample was peripheral blood mononuclear cells (PBMCs). The receptors stem from a woman aged 18-30 years.

The chain has TRBV2 and TRBJ1-6; D is undetermined. Germline CDR1 is SNHLY and CDR2 is FYNNEI. Trimming took off 2 bases at V and 4 bases at J, with 6 bases between the two ends. The CDR3 extends over 14 amino acids. CDR3 region: CASSEPGYNSPLHF. The CDR3 nucleotides are TGTGCCAGCAGTGAACCAGGTTATAATTCACCCCTCCACTTT.

The V gene is TRBV11-3, the J gene TRBJ2-5; tentatively, D is TRBD1 or TRBD2 (6 bases each). The V and J ends lost 8 bases and 0 bases respectively, with 19 bases between them. Germline CDR1 and CDR2: SGHNT and YENEEA. The CDR3 runs to 16 residues. CDR3 sequence: CASGTGGQMYQETQYF. CDR3 in DNA: TGTGCCAGCGGGACCGGGGGACAAATGTACCAAGAGACCCAGTACTTC.

This chain joins TRBV6-1 and TRBJ2-4; D not resolved. Looked up from germline, CDR1 is MNHNS and CDR2 is SASEGT. Trimming pared 1 base from V and 6 bases from J, leaving 7 bases between. CDR3 length: 13 residues. CDR3 in DNA: TGTGCCAGCAGTGAAGAAATACGAAACATTCAGTACTTC. Its protein product is CASSEEIRNIQYF.

The chain is built from TRBV5-4 and TRBJ2-7; 11 bases match TRBD1. The ends lost 3 bases at V and 5 bases at J; junction bases unmatched: 4. Germline V gene lookup returns CDR1 SGHNT and CDR2 YYREEE (reference sequence). The CDR3 extends over 14 amino acids. In nucleotides, the CDR3 is TGTGCCAGCAGCTGGGGGACAGGGGGTAACGAGCAGTACTTC. It codes for CASSWGTGGNEQYF.

The chain has TRBV4-3 and TRBJ1-6; 8 bases align to TRBD1. Germline loops: CDR1 LGHNA, CDR2 YSLEER. CDR3 size: 16 residues. Trimming removed 3 bases from V and 7 bases from J; junction bases left unmatched: 8. The CDR3 here is CASSQTPTGGNSPLHF. The CDR3 DNA is TGCGCCAGCAGCCAGACTCCTACAGGGGGAAATTCACCCCTCCACTTT.

The chain is built from TRBV5-1 and TRBJ2-1, with TRBD2 identical over 9 bases. This CDR3 spans 16 amino acids. Germline CDR1 is SGHRS and CDR2 is YFSETQ. The J segment lost 4 bases and the V segment lost 3 bases, leaving 8 bases of the junction unmatched. The CDR3 region has the DNA TGCGCCAGCAGCTGGACCCCTAGCGGGGAGTACAATGAGCAGTTCTTC. It specifies CASSWTPSGEYNEQFF. Full variable domain (missing parts from reference TRBV5-1 and TRBJ2-1): KAGVTQTPRYLIKTRGQQVTLSCSPISGHRSVSWYQQTPGQGLQFLFEYFSETQRNKGNFPGRFSGRQFSNSRSEMNVSTLELGDSALYLCASSWTPSGEYNEQFFGPGTRLTVL.

V is TRBV27 and J is TRBJ2-2, with 12 nucleotides matching TRBD2. V was pared by 6 bases and J by 4 bases, with 6 bases of the junction left unmatched. CDR1 MNHEY and CDR2 SMNVEV come from the germline V gene (reference sequence). This CDR3 spans 16 amino acids. CDR3 protein: CASSPPSGGATGELFF. CDR3 DNA sequence: TGTGCCAGCAGCCCACCTAGCGGGGGGGCCACCGGGGAGCTGTTTTTT.

The table lists this clone with a few counts. The chain recombines TRBV28 with TRBJ1-2; D unclear. Germline-derived CDR1 and CDR2 are MDHEN and SYDVKM. The CDR3 sequence is 15 residues long. V was trimmed by 4 bases and J by 1 base, leaving 13 bases between them. CDR3 region: CASSYQTNNNYGYTF. For the CDR3, the DNA is TGTGCCAGCAGTTATCAGACAAACAATAACTATGGCTACACCTTC.

The chain uses TRBV5-1 and TRBJ2-7, with 7 bases lining up with TRBD1. The germline gives CDR1 SGHRS, CDR2 YFSETQ. V shed 0 bases, J shed 1 base, and the junction held 4 bases outside the gene matches. The CDR3 covers 15 residues. This CDR3 is CASSLGMTGSYEQYF. The CDR3 DNA is TGCGCCAGCAGCTTGGGGATGACAGGGTCCTACGAGCAGTACTTC.

For this clone: Other DNA sequences of this sample code for an identical CDR3. The chain employs TRBV30 and TRBJ1-1, with a possible D match to TRBD1 (6 bases). The CDR3 contains 13 residues. Germline V gene lookup returns CDR1 GTSNPN and CDR2 SVGIG (reference sequence). Trimming stripped 0 bases from V and 4 bases from J, with 9 bases between. CDR3 residues: CAWSVGGGTEAFF. The CDR3 nucleotides are TGTGCCTGGAGTGTAGGGGGGGGCACTGAAGCTTTCTTT.

The V and J genes are TRBV6-1 and TRBJ1-5; D not certain. Trimming shortened V by 3 bases and J by 1 base, and 4 bases separated the two germline ends. CDR3 length equals 13 residues. The germline V gene encodes CDR1 MNHNS and CDR2 SASEGT. Here the CDR3 DNA reads TGTGCCAGCAGTGAGCGAAGCAATCAGCCCCAGCATTTT. It encodes CASSERSNQPQHF.

The chain joins TRBV7-2 to TRBJ1-3, with 8 bases identical to TRBD1. Germline CDR1 and CDR2: SGHTA and FQGNSA. Trimming cost V 5 bases and J 8 bases; bases outside gene matches: 8. This CDR3 comprises 14 residues. CDR3 loop: CASSPRDRGYTIYF. CDR3 DNA: TGTGCCAGCAGCCCACGTGACAGGGGATACACCATATATTTT. Complete variable domain (other parts from reference TRBV7-2 and TRBJ1-3): GAGVSQSPSNKVTEKGKDVELRCDPISGHTALYWYRQSLGQGLEFLIYFQGNSAPDKSGLPSDRFSAERTGGSVSTLTIQRTQQEDSAVYLCASSPRDRGYTIYFGEGSWLTVV.

This clone showed up just once. The chain combines TRBV19 with TRBJ2-2; D possibly corresponds to TRBD1 (6 bases). Germline assignment: CDR1 LNHDA and CDR2 SQIVND (reference sequence). With 6 bases removed from V and 7 bases from J, the gap between germline ends came to 12 bases. The CDR3 spans 13 residues. This chain's CDR3 is CASRNRVGGELFF. The CDR3 DNA reads as TGTGCCAGTAGGAACAGGGTGGGCGGGGAGCTGTTTTTT.

For this clone: This sample includes further DNA sequences coding for the same CDR3. The genes are TRBV7-9 and TRBJ1-1; D call uncertain. The CDR3 loop spans 12 amino acids. CDR1 SEHNR and CDR2 FQNEAQ come from the germline V gene (reference sequence). The ends were cut back, 4 bases at V and 3 bases at J, with 6 bases in the middle. The CDR3 is CASSSSYTEAFF. CDR3 DNA: TGTGCCAGCAGCTCCTCCTACACTGAAGCTTTCTTT.

The chain links TRBV7-9 to TRBJ1-2; TRBD1 matches 7 bases. Trimming cost V 1 base and J 7 bases; bases outside gene matches: 9. This CDR3 is built from 15 residues. The germline V gene has CDR1 SEHNR and CDR2 FQNEAQ (reference sequence). In DNA form, the CDR3 reads TGTGCCAGCAGCTTAGAGGTTGAGGGGGCCGGTGGCTACACCTTC. Amino acids: CASSLEVEGAGGYTF.

This sequence joins TRBV9 and TRBJ2-7, with 10 bases identical to TRBD1. This CDR3 has 14 residues. Looked up from germline, CDR1 is SGDLS and CDR2 is YYNGEE. V shed 4 bases, J shed 2 bases, and the junction held 3 bases outside the gene matches. The DNA for the CDR3 is TGTGCCAGCAGCCCGGGACAGGGGCCCTACGAGCAGTACTTC. Its translation: CASSPGQGPYEQYF.

V gene TRBV30 combines with J gene TRBJ2-1; D unresolved. The CDR3 runs 11 residues. V lost 7 bases, J lost 7 bases, and 11 bases lay in between. Per germline, CDR1 GTSNPN and CDR2 SVGIG (reference sequence). CDR3: CAFYRANEQFF. CDR3 coding DNA: TGTGCCTTCTATAGGGCTAATGAGCAGTTCTTC. The whole variable domain, filled in from reference TRBV30 and TRBJ2-1, reads SQTIHQWPATLVQPVGSPLSLECTVEGTSNPNLYWYRQAAGRGLQLLFYSVGIGQISSEVPQNLSASRPQDRQFILSSKKLLLSDSGFYLCAFYRANEQFFGPGTRLTVL.

J is TRBJ1-2 and V is TRBV6-5; no clear D gene. The CDR3 runs 14 residues. The ends were cut back, 2 bases at V and 2 bases at J, with 9 bases in the middle. Germline V CDR1 and CDR2: MNHEY, SVGAGI. This chain's CDR3 is CASSYLDGNYGYTF. CDR3 nucleotide sequence: TGTGCCAGCAGTTACCTGGACGGGAACTATGGCTACACCTTC.

The chain carries TRBV30 and TRBJ2-7; 7 bases fit TRBD2. The V segment lost 6 bases and the J segment 1 base; nucleotides outside the gene matches: 6. There are 13 residues in the CDR3. Germline values: CDR1 GTSNPN, CDR2 SVGIG (reference sequence). CDR3 protein: CACQRGLSYEQYF. As DNA, the CDR3 is TGTGCCTGCCAGCGGGGTTTATCCTACGAGCAGTACTTC.

The rearrangement links TRBV2 to TRBJ2-1; D is ambiguous. CDR1 and CDR2 (germline): SNHLY, FYNNEI. Trimming took 6 bases from V and 7 from J, leaving 16 bases between them. The CDR3 runs 14 residues. Here the CDR3 reads CASRATDVRNEQFF. Written as DNA, the CDR3 is TGTGCCAGCAGGGCCACGGACGTGAGGAATGAGCAGTTCTTC.

This rearrangement joins TRBV27 to TRBJ1-1, with no clear D. The V and J ends lost 8 bases and 11 bases respectively, with 15 bases between them. Per the germline V gene, CDR1 is MNHEY and CDR2 is SMNVEV (reference sequence). The CDR3 loop spans 11 amino acids. CDR3 bases: TGTGCCAGCGGGCGAGGTCCTGGGGCTTTCTTT. Translation gives CASGRGPGAFF.